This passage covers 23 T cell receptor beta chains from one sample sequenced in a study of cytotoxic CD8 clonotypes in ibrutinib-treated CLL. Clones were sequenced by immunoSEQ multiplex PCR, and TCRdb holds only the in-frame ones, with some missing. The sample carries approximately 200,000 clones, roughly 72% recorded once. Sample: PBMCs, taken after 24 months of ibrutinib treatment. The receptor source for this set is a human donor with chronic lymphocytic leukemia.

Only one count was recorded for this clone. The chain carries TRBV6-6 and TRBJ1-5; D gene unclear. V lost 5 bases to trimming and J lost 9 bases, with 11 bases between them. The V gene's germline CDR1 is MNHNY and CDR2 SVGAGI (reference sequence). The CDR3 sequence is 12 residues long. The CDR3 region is CASSMTRWPQHF. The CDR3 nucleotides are TGTGCCAGCAGTATGACCAGGTGGCCCCAGCATTTT.

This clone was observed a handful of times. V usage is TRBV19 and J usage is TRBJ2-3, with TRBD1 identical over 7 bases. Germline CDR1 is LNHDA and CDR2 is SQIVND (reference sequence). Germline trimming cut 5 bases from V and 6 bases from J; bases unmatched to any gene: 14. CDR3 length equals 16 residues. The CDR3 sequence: CASSQQGRRKGDTQYF. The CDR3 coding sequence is TGTGCCAGTAGTCAACAGGGGCGACGGAAGGGGGATACGCAGTATTTT.

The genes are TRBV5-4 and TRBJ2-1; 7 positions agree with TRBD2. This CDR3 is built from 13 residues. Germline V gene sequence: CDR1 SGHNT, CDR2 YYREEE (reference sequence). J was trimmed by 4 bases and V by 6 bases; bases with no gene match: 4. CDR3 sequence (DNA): TGTGCCAGCAAAAGAGCGGGATACAATGAGCAGTTCTTC. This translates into CASKRAGYNEQFF.

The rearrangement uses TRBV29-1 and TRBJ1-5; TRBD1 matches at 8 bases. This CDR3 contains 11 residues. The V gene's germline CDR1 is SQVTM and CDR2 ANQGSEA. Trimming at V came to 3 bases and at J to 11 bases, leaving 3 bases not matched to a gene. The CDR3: CSVERTGTQHF. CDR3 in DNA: TGCAGCGTTGAGAGGACAGGGACCCAGCATTTT.

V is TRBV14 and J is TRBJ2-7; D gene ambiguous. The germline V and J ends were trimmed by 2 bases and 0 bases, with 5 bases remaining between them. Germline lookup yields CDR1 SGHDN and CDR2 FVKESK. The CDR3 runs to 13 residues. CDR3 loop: CASSQTISYEQYF. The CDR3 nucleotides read TGTGCCAGCAGCCAAACCATCTCCTACGAGCAGTACTTC. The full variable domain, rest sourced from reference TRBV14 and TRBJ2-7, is EAGVTQFPSHSVIEKGQTVTLRCDPISGHDNLYWYRRVMGKEIKFLLHFVKESKQDESGMPNNRFLAERTGGTYSTLKVQPAELEDSGVYFCASSQTISYEQYFGPGTRLTVT.

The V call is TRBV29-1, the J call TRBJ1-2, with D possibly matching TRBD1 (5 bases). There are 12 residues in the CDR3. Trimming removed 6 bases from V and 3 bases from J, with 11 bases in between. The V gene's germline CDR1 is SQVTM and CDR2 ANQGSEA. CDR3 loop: CSVTGLHYGYTF. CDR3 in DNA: TGCAGCGTAACGGGACTTCACTATGGCTACACCTTC.

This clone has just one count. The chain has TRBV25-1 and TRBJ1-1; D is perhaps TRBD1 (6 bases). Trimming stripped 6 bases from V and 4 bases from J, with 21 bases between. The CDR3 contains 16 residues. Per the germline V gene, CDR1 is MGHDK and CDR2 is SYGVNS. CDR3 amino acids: CASSPEVGAVGTEAFF. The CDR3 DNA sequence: TGTGCCAGCAGCCCCGAGGTGGGGGCGGTAGGCACTGAAGCTTTCTTT.

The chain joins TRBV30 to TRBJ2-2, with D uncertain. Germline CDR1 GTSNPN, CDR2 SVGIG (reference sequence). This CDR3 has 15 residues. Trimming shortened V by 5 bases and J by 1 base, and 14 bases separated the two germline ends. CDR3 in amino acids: CAWQASPGNTGELFF. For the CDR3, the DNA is TGTGCCTGGCAGGCGTCACCCGGGAACACCGGGGAGCTGTTTTTT.

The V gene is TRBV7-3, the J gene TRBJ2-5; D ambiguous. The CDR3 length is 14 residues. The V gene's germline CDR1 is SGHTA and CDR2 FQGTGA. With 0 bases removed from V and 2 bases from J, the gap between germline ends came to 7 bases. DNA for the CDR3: TGTGCCAGCAGCTTAACTGGCAGACAAGAGACCCAGTACTTC. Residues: CASSLTGRQETQYF.

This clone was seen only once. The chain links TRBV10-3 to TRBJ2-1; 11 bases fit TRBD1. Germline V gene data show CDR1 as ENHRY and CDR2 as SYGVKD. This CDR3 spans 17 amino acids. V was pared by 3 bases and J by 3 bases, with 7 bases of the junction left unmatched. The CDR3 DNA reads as TGTGCCATCAGTGAAGTCGGGACAGGGGGTGGCTACAATGAGCAGTTCTTC. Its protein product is CAISEVGTGGGYNEQFF.

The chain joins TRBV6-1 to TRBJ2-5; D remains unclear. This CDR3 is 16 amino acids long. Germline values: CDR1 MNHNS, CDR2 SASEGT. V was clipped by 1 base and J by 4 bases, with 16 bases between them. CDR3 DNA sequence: TGTGCCAGCAGTGAAGTGCCACTGGGGTTTCGAGAGACCCAGTACTTC. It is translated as CASSEVPLGFRETQYF.

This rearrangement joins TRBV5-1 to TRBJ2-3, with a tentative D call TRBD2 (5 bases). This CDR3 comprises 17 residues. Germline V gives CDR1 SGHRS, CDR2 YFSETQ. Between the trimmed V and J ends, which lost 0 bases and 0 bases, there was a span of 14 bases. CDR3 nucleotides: TGCGCCAGCAGCTTGGATCGTGCGGGCGCGAGCACAGATACGCAGTATTTT. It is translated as CASSLDRAGASTDTQYF.

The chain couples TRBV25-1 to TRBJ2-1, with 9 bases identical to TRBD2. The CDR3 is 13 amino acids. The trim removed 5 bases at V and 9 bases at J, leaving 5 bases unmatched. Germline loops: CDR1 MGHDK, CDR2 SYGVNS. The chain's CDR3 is CASSLLREGEQFF. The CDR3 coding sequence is TGTGCCAGCAGTTTATTGCGGGAGGGTGAGCAGTTCTTC.

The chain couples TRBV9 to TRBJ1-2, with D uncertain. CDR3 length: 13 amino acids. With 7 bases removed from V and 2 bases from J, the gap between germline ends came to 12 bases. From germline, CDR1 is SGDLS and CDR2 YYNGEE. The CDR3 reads CASGWTANYGYTF. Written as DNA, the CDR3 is TGTGCCAGCGGATGGACGGCGAACTATGGCTACACCTTC.

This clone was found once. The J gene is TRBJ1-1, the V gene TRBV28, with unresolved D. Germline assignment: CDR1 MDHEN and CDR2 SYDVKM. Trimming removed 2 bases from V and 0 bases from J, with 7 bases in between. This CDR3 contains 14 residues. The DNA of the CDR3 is TGTGCCAGCAGTTTAATCAGGATGAACACTGAAGCTTTCTTT. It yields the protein CASSLIRMNTEAFF.

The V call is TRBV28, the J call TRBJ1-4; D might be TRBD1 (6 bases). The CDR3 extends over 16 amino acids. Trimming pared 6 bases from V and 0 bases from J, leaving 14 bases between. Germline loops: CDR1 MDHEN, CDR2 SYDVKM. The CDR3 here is CASRDRKPTTNEKLFF. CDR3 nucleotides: TGTGCCAGCAGGGACAGAAAACCAACAACTAATGAAAAACTGTTTTTT.

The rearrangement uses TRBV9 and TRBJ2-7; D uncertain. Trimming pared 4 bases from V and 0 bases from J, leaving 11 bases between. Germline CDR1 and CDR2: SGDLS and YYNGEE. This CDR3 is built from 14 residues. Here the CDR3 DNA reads TGTGCCAGCAGCCCATTACTCAGCTCCTACGAGCAGTACTTC. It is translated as CASSPLLSSYEQYF.

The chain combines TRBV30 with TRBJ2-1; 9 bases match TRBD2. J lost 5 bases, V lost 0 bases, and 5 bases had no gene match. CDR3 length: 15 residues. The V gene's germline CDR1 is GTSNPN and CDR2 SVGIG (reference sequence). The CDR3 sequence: CAWSVGTSLHNEQFF. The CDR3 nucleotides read TGTGCCTGGAGTGTCGGGACTAGCCTACACAATGAGCAGTTCTTC.

CDR3 amino acids: CAWSIGEAKNIQYF. CDR3 in DNA: TGTGCCTGGAGCATCGGGGAAGCGAAAAACATTCAGTACTTC. The chain joins TRBV30 to TRBJ2-4, with a possible D match to TRBD2 (5 bases). With 3 bases removed from V and 4 bases from J, the gap between germline ends came to 13 bases. Germline V lookup: CDR1 GTSNPN, CDR2 SVGIG (reference sequence). CDR3 length equals 14 residues. Using reference TRBV30 and TRBJ2-4 for the parts outside the CDR3, the full variable domain is SQTIHQWPATLVQPVGSPLSLECTVEGTSNPNLYWYRQAAGRGLQLLFYSVGIGQISSEVPQNLSASRPQDRQFILSSKKLLLSDSGFYLCAWSIGEAKNIQYFGAGTRLSVL.

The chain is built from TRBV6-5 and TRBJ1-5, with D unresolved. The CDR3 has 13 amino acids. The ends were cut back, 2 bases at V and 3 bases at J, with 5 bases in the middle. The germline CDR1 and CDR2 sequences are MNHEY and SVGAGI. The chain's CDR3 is CASSYVYNQPQHF. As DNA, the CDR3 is TGTGCCAGCAGTTACGTGTACAATCAGCCCCAGCATTTT.

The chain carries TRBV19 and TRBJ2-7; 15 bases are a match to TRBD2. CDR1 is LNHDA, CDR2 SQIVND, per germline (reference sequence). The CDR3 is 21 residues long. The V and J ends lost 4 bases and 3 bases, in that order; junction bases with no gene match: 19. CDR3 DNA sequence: TGTGCCAGTAGTAGCGACTTATCACCGGGACTAGCGGGAGGTGCCCTCTACGAGCAGTACTTC. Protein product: CASSSDLSPGLAGGALYEQYF.

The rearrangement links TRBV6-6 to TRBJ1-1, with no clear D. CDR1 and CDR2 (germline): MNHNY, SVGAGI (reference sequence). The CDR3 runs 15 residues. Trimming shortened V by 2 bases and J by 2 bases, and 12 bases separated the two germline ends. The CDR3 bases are TGTGCCAGCAGTTACCTGGCCGTTTTAAACACTGAAGCTTTCTTT. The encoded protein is CASSYLAVLNTEAFF.

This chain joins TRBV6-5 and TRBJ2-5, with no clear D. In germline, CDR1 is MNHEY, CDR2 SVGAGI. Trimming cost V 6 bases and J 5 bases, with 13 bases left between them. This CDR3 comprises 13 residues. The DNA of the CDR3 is TGTGCCAGCAGAGTAACCCTCGGCGAGACCCAGTACTTC. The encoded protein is CASRVTLGETQYF.